The 26 T cell receptor beta chains reported below all come from one sample, sequenced in a study of blood T cell repertoires in COVID-19. Sequencing used immunoSEQ multiplex PCR; TCRdb keeps in-frame clones, though not all of them. The sample comprises roughly 260,000 clones, around nine tenths of which are singletons, and 2.6% rests with the top ten. The specimen sequenced was PBMCs or T cells enriched from blood (not recorded which). The receptors originated from a woman between 18 and 29 years old who had recovered from COVID-19.

The gene calls are TRBV18 and TRBJ1-2; the D gene is possibly TRBD1 (5 bases). CDR3 length: 14 residues. The V end was cut by 4 bases, the J end by 7 bases, with 16 bases between. Per the germline V gene, CDR1 is KGHSH and CDR2 is LQKENI. For the CDR3, the DNA is TGTGCCAGCTCACTCAGGGTACTCCAGAGTGGCTACACCTTC. Translation: CASSLRVLQSGYTF.

The rearrangement uses TRBV24-1 and TRBJ2-1; D is possibly TRBD2 (7 bases). The V gene's germline CDR1 is KGHDR and CDR2 SFDVKD. The CDR3 is made up of 15 amino acids. The V end was cut by 6 bases, the J end by 7 bases, with 18 bases between. This CDR3 is CATSRQGGGPNEQFF. CDR3 DNA: TGTGCCACCAGTCGTCAAGGGGGGGGTCCGAATGAGCAGTTCTTC.

The rearrangement uses TRBV4-1 and TRBJ2-7, with 9 positions matching TRBD1. This CDR3 region has 15 residues. V was clipped by 5 bases and J by 3 bases; unmatched bases: 8. Germline assignment: CDR1 MGHRA and CDR2 YSYEKL. The CDR3 nucleotides are TGCGCCAGCAGCAACCTCGGGACAGGGCTCTACGAGCAGTACTTC. It codes for CASSNLGTGLYEQYF.

This chain links TRBV7-6 with TRBJ2-7; tentatively, D is TRBD2 (5 bases). The CDR3 length is 16 residues. Germline V gene sequence: CDR1 SGHVS, CDR2 FNYEAQ. Trimming stripped 5 bases from V and 7 bases from J, with 24 bases between. This chain's CDR3 is CASSRPSADLSGEQYF. For the CDR3, the DNA is TGTGCCAGCAGCCGTCCCTCAGCGGACCTCTCGGGAGAGCAGTACTTC.

The chain employs TRBV5-4 and TRBJ1-2, with TRBD1 identical over 10 bases. Germline V gene lookup returns CDR1 SGHNT and CDR2 YYREEE (reference sequence). V shed 4 bases and J 8 bases; nucleotides not matched to a gene: 5. The CDR3 totals 13 residues. The CDR3 nucleotides are TGTGCCAGCAGCGTGACAGGGGGCGACGGCTACACCTTC. This translates into CASSVTGGDGYTF.

The rearrangement joins TRBV5-1 to TRBJ2-7; a weak D match, TRBD1 (5 bases). Per germline, CDR1 SGHRS and CDR2 YFSETQ. V lost 4 bases and J 3 bases, leaving 11 bases between the germline ends. The CDR3 runs 13 residues. The chain's CDR3 is CASSTDILYEQYF. Here the CDR3 DNA reads TGCGCCAGCAGCACGGACATCCTCTACGAGCAGTACTTC.

The chain couples TRBV6-2 or TRBV6-3 to TRBJ1-1; perhaps TRBD1 as D (5 bases). Trimming took off 2 bases at V and 4 bases at J, with 8 bases between the two ends. Germline V gene lookup returns CDR1 MNHEY and CDR2 SVGEGT. CDR3 length: 13 amino acids. As DNA, the CDR3 is TGTGCCAGCAGTTACCCCCAGGGCACTGAAGCTTTCTTT. Translation: CASSYPQGTEAFF.

The V call is TRBV27, the J call TRBJ2-1; 10 nucleotides match TRBD2. Germline lookup yields CDR1 MNHEY and CDR2 SMNVEV (reference sequence). The CDR3 runs 17 residues. With V trimmed by 5 bases and J by 6 bases, 13 bases remained unmatched. CDR3 coding DNA: TGTGCCAGCAGTCTCAGGCAAGCGGGGGGGCCGGGCAATGAGCAGTTCTTC. Its protein is CASSLRQAGGPGNEQFF.

V and J are TRBV29-1 and TRBJ1-2, with a possible D match to TRBD1 (6 bases). CDR1 and CDR2 from the germline V gene are SQVTM and ANQGSEA. The CDR3 runs to 12 residues. V was cut by 1 base and J by 6 bases, with 9 bases left in between. The CDR3 DNA sequence: TGCAGCGTTGAAGTCAGGACAGATGGCTACACCTTC. Translated, it gives CSVEVRTDGYTF.

This chain links TRBV28 with TRBJ2-2; 8 bases align to TRBD2. V was pared by 5 bases and J by 1 base, with 9 bases of the junction left unmatched. CDR1 MDHEN and CDR2 SYDVKM come from the germline V gene. CDR3 length: 17 amino acids. CDR3 residues: CASSILLAGRNTGELFF. The CDR3 region has the DNA TGTGCCAGCAGTATCCTTCTAGCGGGCCGGAACACCGGGGAGCTGTTTTTT. The full variable domain, in which reference TRBV28 and TRBJ2-2 provide the parts outside the CDR3, is DVKVTQSSRYLVKRTGEKVFLECVQDMDHENMFWYRQDPGLGLRLIYFSYDVKMKEKGDIPEGYSVSREKKERFSLILESASTNQTSMYLCASSILLAGRNTGELFFGEGSRLTVL.

This chain joins TRBV5-6 and TRBJ1-6; perhaps TRBD1 as D (6 bases). CDR3 length: 15 residues. V gave up 2 bases and J gave up 4 bases, with 10 bases separating them. CDR1 and CDR2 from the germline V gene are SGHDT and YYEEEE. The CDR3 protein is CASSFTGNYNSPLHF. The CDR3 bases are TGTGCCAGCAGCTTTACAGGGAATTATAATTCACCCCTCCACTTT.

This clone was counted once. V gene TRBV7-9 combines with J gene TRBJ2-1; 7 nucleotides match TRBD2. The CDR3 sequence is 14 residues long. J gave up 1 base and V 5 bases, and 2 bases lay outside the gene matches. From germline, CDR1 is SEHNR and CDR2 FQNEAQ (reference sequence). In nucleotides, the CDR3 is TGTGCCAGCAGCCCGGGGGGATCCTACAATGAGCAGTTCTTC. Its translation: CASSPGGSYNEQFF.

V gene TRBV28 combines with J gene TRBJ1-5; a weak D match, TRBD1 (6 bases). This CDR3 has 15 amino acids. V lost 2 bases and J lost 5, with 13 bases in between. The germline V gene has CDR1 MDHEN and CDR2 SYDVKM. The CDR3 reads CASSLTQGSDQPQHF. The CDR3 DNA reads TGTGCCAGCAGTTTAACTCAGGGGTCGGATCAGCCCCAGCATTTT.

The chain links TRBV6-5 to TRBJ2-5; D is perhaps TRBD1 (6 bases). The CDR3 spans 13 residues. The germline V gene encodes CDR1 MNHEY and CDR2 SVGAGI. Trimming left V 5 bases short and J 1 base short, with 8 bases between. The CDR3 loop is CASSRQVQETQYF. CDR3 bases: TGTGCCAGCAGTCGACAGGTCCAAGAGACCCAGTACTTC.

The rearrangement links TRBV28 to TRBJ1-1; no firm D call. Germline lookup yields CDR1 MDHEN and CDR2 SYDVKM. The CDR3 is 14 amino acids. The V gene lost 6 bases and the J gene lost 1 base, with 12 bases spanning the gap. CDR3 nucleotides: TGTGCCAGCAGGCTAACAGCTGAGAACACTGAAGCTTTCTTT. Translating it yields CASRLTAENTEAFF.

J is TRBJ2-7 and V is TRBV3-1 (or the pseudogene TRBV3-2); 9 nucleotides match TRBD2. The germline gives CDR1 LGHDT, CDR2 YNNKEL (reference sequence). V dropped 3 bases and J dropped 7; count of bases not matched to a gene: 7. There are 14 residues in the CDR3. The CDR3 is CASSQVAGVGEQYF. The CDR3 DNA sequence: TGTGCCAGCAGCCAGGTAGCGGGAGTTGGAGAGCAGTACTTC.

The rearrangement joins TRBV5-6 to TRBJ1-2, with D possibly being TRBD1 (5 bases). There are 18 residues in the CDR3. Germline V gene lookup returns CDR1 SGHDT and CDR2 YYEEEE. The ends were cut back, 4 bases at V and 4 bases at J, with 26 bases in the middle. The CDR3 DNA follows: TGTGCCAGCAGCGGCGACGATACCCGACAGATTCCGGGCTATGGCTACACCTTC. Residues: CASSGDDTRQIPGYGYTF.

This clone was recorded only once. The chain has TRBV7-8 and TRBJ1-1, with TRBD1 matching over 8 bases. V gave up 5 bases and J gave up 3 bases; unmatched junction bases: 8. Germline V CDR1 and CDR2: SGHVS, FQNEAQ. This CDR3 region has 15 residues. The CDR3 nucleotides are TGTGCCAGCAGCCAAGACAGGGGTGCGTACACTGAAGCTTTCTTT. As protein: CASSQDRGAYTEAFF.

The CDR3 DNA reads TGTGCCAGCAGCTTGACAGTCTTTAGCTCCTACGAGCAGTACTTC. Translating gives CASSLTVFSSYEQYF. The chain recombines TRBV7-2 with TRBJ2-7, with D possibly matching TRBD1 (5 bases). Looked up from germline, CDR1 is SGHTA and CDR2 is FQGNSA. This CDR3 contains 15 residues. Between the trimmed V and J ends, which lost 3 bases and 0 bases, there was a span of 12 bases.

This sequence joins TRBV25-1 and TRBJ2-4; the D is unclear. The V end was cut by 3 bases, the J end by 0 bases, with 3 bases between. The CDR3 contains 13 residues. Germline V CDR1 and CDR2: MGHDK, SYGVNS. CDR3 coding DNA: TGTGCCAGCAGTGATCTAGCCAAAAACATTCAGTACTTC. Amino acid sequence: CASSDLAKNIQYF.

The J gene is TRBJ2-1, the V gene TRBV29-1, with D tentatively TRBD2 (6 bases). The V end lost 2 bases, the J end lost 3 bases, and 11 bases lay between the germline ends. Per the germline V gene, CDR1 is SQVTM and CDR2 is ANQGSEA. The CDR3 consists of 14 residues. CDR3 DNA: TGCAGCGTTGAAAGACTAGGGAACTACAATGAGCAGTTCTTC. Translated: CSVERLGNYNEQFF.

The rearrangement uses TRBV6-5 and TRBJ2-7; 9 bases fit TRBD2. From germline, CDR1 is MNHEY and CDR2 SVGAGI. The CDR3 has 14 residues. V lost 3 bases to trimming and J lost 3 bases; unmatched junction nucleotides: 3. CDR3 loop: CASSYGRGGYEQYF. The CDR3 DNA sequence: TGTGCCAGCAGTTATGGGCGGGGGGGCTACGAGCAGTACTTC.

V usage is TRBV14 and J usage is TRBJ2-7, with a weak D call TRBD2 (6 bases). Germline V gene data show CDR1 as SGHDN and CDR2 as FVKESK. The CDR3 is 16 residues long. Trimming took off 1 base at V and 3 bases at J, with 16 bases between the two ends. The CDR3 loop reads CASSQGLLGGGYEQYF. The CDR3 DNA is TGTGCCAGCAGCCAAGGATTGTTGGGGGGTGGCTACGAGCAGTACTTC.

This clone occurred a few times. This sequence joins TRBV5-5 and TRBJ2-7; D is perhaps TRBD2 (6 bases). The length of the CDR3 is 15 residues. Germline V gene sequence: CDR1 SGHKS, CDR2 YYEKEE (reference sequence). The V gene lost 4 bases and the J gene lost 0 bases, with 14 bases spanning the gap. This CDR3 reads CASSARDGSSYEQYF. CDR3 DNA: TGTGCCAGCAGCGCAAGGGACGGGAGCTCCTACGAGCAGTACTTC.

The V call is TRBV2, the J call TRBJ2-3, with TRBD2 matching 10 bases. J gave up 3 bases and V 6 bases, and 6 bases lay outside the gene matches. This CDR3 has 15 amino acids. CDR1 and CDR2 (germline): SNHLY, FYNNEI. CDR3 DNA sequence: TGTGCCAGCAGAGTGATAGCGGGAGGAACAGATACGCAGTATTTT. Protein product: CASRVIAGGTDTQYF.

The CDR3: CAWRAPGSNQPQHF. CDR3 coding DNA: TGTGCCTGGAGGGCCCCCGGGAGCAATCAGCCCCAGCATTTT. The genes are TRBV30 and TRBJ1-5; D gene ambiguous. Germline V gene lookup returns CDR1 GTSNPN and CDR2 SVGIG (reference sequence). The length of the CDR3 is 14 residues. Trimming removed 3 bases from V and 1 base from J, with 10 bases in between.